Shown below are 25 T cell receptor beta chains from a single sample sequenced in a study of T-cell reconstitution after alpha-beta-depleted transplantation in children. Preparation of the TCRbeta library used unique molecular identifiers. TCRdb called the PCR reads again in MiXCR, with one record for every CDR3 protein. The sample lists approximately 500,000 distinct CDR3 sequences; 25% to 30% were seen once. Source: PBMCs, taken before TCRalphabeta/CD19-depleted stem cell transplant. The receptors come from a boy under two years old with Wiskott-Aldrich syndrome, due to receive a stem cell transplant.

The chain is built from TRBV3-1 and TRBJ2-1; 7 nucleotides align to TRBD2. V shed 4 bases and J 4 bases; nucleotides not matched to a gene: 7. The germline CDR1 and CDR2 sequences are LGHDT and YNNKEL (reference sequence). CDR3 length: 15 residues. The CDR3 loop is CASSLRAGEYNEQFF. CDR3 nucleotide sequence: TGTGCCAGCAGCCTTCGGGCGGGAGAGTACAATGAGCAGTTCTTC.

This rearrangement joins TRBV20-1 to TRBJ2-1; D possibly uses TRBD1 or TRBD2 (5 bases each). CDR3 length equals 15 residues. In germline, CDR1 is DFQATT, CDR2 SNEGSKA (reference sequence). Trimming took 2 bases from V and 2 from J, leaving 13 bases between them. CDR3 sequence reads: CSARPRMGAYNEQFF. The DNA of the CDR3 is TGCAGTGCTAGACCCCGGATGGGGGCCTACAATGAGCAGTTCTTC.

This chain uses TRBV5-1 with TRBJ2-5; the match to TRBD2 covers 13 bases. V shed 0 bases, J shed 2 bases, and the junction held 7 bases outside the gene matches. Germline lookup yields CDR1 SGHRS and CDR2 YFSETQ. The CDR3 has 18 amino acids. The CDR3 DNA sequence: TGCGCCAGCAGCTTGGCGGTTTCGGGACTAGCGGGACAAGAGACCCAGTACTTC. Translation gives CASSLAVSGLAGQETQYF.

As DNA, the CDR3 is TGTGCCAGCAGTTCCATACCGGGACTTGAGGTCTCACAGGGCTCCTACAATGAGCAGTTCTTC. It translates to CASSSIPGLEVSQGSYNEQFF. The V call is TRBV12-3 or TRBV12-4, the J call TRBJ2-1, with D possibly called TRBD1 or TRBD2 (6 bases each). V was clipped by 4 bases and J by 0 bases, with 28 bases between them. The CDR3 sequence is 21 residues long.

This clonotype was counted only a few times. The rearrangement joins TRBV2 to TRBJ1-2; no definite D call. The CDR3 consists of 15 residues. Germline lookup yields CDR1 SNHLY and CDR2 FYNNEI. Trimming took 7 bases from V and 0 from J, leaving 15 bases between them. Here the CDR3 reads CASIRPTASNYGYTF. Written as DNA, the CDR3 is TGTGCCAGCATTCGTCCTACAGCTTCTAACTATGGCTACACCTTC.

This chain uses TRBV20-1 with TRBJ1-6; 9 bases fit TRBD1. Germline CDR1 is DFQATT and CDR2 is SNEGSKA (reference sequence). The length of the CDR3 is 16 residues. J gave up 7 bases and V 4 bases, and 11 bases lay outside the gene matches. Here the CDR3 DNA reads TGCAGTGCTAAAACAGGGGGCGCGATTCCAAATTCACCCCTCCACTTT. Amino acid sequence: CSAKTGGAIPNSPLHF.

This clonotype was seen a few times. CDR3 sequence (DNA): TGTGCCAGCAGTGGGCCGAGGGAGACTGAAGCTTTCTTT. This codes for CASSGPRETEAFF. The chain couples TRBV2 to TRBJ1-1; D is unclear. Germline values: CDR1 SNHLY, CDR2 FYNNEI. The CDR3 contains 13 residues. Trimming stripped 4 bases from V and 5 bases from J, with 11 bases between.

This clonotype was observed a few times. The CDR3 DNA follows: TGTGCCAGCAGTCGGAGCGGGAGGGCCGCAGCAGATACGCAGTATTTT. Protein sequence: CASSRSGRAAADTQYF. The chain is built from TRBV28 and TRBJ2-3, with TRBD2 identical over 10 bases. The germline V gene has CDR1 MDHEN and CDR2 SYDVKM. CDR3 size: 16 residues. After removal of 5 bases from V and 4 bases from J, the junction contained 9 bases not matched to a gene.

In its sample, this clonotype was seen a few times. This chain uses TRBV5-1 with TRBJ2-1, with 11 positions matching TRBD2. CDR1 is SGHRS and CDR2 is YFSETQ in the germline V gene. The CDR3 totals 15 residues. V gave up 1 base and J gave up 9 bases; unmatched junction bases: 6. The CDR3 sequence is CASSLKLAGEFEQFF. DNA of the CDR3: TGCGCCAGCAGCTTGAAACTAGCGGGAGAGTTTGAGCAGTTCTTC.

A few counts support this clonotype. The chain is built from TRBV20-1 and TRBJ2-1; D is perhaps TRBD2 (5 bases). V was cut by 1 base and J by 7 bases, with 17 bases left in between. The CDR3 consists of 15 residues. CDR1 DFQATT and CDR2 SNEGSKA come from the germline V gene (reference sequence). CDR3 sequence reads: CSARGLAIIMNEQFF. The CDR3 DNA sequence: TGCAGTGCTAGAGGGCTAGCCATCATTATGAATGAGCAGTTCTTC.

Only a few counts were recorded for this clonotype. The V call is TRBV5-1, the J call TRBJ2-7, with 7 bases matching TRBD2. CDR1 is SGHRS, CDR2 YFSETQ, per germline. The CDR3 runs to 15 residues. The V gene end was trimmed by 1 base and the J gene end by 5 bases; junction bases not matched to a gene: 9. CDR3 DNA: TGCGCCAGCAGCTTGTACGCGGGAGCAATCAACGAGCAGTACTTC. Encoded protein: CASSLYAGAINEQYF.

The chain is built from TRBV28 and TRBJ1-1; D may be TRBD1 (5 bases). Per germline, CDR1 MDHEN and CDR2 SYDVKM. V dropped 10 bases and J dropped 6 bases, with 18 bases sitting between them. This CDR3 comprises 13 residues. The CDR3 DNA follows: TGTGCCATCCTAAGGTGGGGGACGGCTGAAGCTTTCTTT. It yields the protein CAILRWGTAEAFF.

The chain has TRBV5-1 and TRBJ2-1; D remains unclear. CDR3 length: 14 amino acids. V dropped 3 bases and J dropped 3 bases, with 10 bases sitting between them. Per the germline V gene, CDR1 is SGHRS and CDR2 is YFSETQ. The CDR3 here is CASSSTTHYNEQFF. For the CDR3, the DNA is TGCGCCAGCAGCTCCACGACTCACTACAATGAGCAGTTCTTC.

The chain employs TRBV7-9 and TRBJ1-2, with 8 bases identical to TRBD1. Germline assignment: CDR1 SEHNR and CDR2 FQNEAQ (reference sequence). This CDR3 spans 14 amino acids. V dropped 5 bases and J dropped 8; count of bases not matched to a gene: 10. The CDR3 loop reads CASSPSSSGGGYTF. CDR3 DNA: TGTGCCAGCAGCCCCAGCAGCTCAGGGGGCGGCTACACCTTC.

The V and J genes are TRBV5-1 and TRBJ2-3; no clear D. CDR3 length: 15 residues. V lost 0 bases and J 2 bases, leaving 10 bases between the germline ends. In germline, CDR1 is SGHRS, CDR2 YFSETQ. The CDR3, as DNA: TGCGCCAGCAGCTTGGTGGCACTGCCCACAGATACGCAGTATTTT. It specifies CASSLVALPTDTQYF.

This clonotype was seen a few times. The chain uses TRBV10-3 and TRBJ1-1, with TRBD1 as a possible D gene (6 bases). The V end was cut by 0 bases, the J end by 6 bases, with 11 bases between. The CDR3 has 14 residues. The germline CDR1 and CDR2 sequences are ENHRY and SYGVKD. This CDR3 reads CAISESRGEAEAFF. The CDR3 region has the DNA TGTGCCATCAGTGAGTCAAGGGGGGAAGCTGAAGCTTTCTTT.

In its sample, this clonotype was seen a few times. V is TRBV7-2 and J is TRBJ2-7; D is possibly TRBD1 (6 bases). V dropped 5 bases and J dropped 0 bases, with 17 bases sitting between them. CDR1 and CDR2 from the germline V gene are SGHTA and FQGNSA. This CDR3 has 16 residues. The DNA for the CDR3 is TGTGCCAGCAGCAGAAAACAGGGATTTAGCTCCTACGAGCAGTACTTC. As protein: CASSRKQGFSSYEQYF.

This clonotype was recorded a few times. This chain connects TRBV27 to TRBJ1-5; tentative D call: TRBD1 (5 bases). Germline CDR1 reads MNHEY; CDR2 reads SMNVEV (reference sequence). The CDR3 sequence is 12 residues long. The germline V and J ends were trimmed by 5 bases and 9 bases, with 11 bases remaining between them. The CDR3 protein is CASSQRGSPQHF. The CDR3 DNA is TGTGCCAGCAGTCAGCGGGGCTCGCCCCAGCATTTT.

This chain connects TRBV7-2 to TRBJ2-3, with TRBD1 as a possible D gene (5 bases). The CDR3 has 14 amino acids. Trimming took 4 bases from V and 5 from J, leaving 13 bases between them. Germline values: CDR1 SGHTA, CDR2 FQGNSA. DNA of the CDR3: TGTGCCAGCAGCTCCATAGGGGTCAGAGATACGCAGTATTTT. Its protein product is CASSSIGVRDTQYF.

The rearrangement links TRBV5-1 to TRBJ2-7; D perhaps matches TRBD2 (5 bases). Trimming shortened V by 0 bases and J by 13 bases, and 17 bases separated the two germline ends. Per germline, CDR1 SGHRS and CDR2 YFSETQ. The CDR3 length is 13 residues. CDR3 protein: CASSLEGVPSRYF. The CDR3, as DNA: TGCGCCAGCAGCTTGGAGGGAGTCCCATCGAGATACTTC.

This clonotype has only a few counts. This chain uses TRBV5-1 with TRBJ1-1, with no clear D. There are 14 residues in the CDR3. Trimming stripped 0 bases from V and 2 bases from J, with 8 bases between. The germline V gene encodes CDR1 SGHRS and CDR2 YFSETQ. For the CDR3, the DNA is TGCGCCAGCAGCTTGGAGCCTACCAACACTGAAGCTTTCTTT. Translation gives CASSLEPTNTEAFF.

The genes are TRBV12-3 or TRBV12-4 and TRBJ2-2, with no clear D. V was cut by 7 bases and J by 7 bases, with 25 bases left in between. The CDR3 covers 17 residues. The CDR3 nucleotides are TGTGCCAGCACCCCACTCTGGGGATCGATTTTTGGCGGGGAGCTGTTTTTT. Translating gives CASTPLWGSIFGGELFF.

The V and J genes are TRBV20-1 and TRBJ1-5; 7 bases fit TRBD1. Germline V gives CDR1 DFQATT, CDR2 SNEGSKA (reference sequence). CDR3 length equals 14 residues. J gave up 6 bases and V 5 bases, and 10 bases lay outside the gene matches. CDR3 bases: TGCAGTGCTGGCCAGGGGGGGGAGGTTCAGCCCCAGCATTTT. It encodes CSAGQGGEVQPQHF.

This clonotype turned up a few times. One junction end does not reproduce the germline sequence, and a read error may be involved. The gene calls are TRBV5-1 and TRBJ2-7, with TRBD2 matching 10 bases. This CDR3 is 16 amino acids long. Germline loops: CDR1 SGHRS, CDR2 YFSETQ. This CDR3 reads CASSLGLAGLSYEQHF. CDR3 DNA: TGCGCCAGCAGCTTGGGACTAGCGGGCCTGTCCTACGAGCAGCACTTC.

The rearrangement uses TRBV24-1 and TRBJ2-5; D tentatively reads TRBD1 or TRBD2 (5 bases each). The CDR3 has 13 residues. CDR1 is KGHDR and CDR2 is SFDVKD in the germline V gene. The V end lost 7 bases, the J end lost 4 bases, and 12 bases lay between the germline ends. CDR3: CATSGTAGETQYF. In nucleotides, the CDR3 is TGTGCCACCAGCGGGACGGCTGGAGAGACCCAGTACTTC.